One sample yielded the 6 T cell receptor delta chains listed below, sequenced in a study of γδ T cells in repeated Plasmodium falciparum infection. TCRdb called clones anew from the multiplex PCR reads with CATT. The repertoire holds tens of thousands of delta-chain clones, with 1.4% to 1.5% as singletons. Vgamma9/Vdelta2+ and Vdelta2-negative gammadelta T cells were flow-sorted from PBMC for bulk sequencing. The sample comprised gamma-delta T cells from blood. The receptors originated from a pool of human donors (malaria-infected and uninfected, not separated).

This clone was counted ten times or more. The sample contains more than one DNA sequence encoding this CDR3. CDR3 nucleotides: TGTGCCTGTGACCGAAAAACTACTGGGGGACCTCATTACACCGATAAACTCATCTTT. This encodes CACDRKTTGGPHYTDKLIF. The genes are TRDV2 and TRDJ1, with 9 bases lining up with TRDD3. This CDR3 contains 19 residues. CDR1 is GEAIGNYY and CDR2 is EKD in the germline V gene. V was pared by 3 bases and J by 0 bases, with 16 bases of the junction left unmatched.

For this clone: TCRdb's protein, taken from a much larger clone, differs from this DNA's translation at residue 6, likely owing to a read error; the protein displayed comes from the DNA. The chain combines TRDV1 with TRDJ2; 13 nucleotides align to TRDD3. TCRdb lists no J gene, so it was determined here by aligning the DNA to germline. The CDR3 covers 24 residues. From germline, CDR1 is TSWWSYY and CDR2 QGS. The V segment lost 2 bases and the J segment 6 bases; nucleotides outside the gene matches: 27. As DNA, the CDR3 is TGTGCTCTTGGGGAATTGATAACCTTCCCACCTTTTACTGGGGGATACGCGGGAGCAGCACAACTCTTCTTT. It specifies CALGELITFPPFTGGYAGAAQLFF.

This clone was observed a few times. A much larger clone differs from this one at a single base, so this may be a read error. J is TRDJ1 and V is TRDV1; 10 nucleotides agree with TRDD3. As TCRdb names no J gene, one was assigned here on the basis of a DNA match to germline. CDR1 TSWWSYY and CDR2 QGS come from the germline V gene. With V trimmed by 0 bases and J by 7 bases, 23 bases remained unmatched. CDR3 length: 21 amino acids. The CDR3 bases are TGTGCTCTTGGGGAACTTCGTCCCCCTACACAATACTGGGGGATGCCCGGTAAACTCATCTTT. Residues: CALGELRPPTQYWGMPGKLIF.

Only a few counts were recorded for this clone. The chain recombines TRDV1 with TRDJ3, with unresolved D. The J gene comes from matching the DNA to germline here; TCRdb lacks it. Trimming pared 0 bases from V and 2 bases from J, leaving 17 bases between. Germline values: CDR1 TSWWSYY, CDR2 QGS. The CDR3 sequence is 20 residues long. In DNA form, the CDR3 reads TGTGCTCTTGGGGAACTAAGTGGACAGAGGGTCCCCTGGGACACCCGACAGATGTTTTTC. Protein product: CALGELSGQRVPWDTRQMFF.

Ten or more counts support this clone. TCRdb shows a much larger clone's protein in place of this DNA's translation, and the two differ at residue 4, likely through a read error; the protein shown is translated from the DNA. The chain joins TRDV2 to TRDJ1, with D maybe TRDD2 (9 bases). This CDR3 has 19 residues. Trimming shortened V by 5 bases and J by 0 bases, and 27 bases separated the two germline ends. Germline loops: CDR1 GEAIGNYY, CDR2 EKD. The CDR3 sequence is CACGIVLPTGDTHTDKLIF. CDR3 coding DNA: TGTGCCTGTGGCATTGTCCTTCCTACCGGGGATACCCACACCGATAAACTCATCTTT.

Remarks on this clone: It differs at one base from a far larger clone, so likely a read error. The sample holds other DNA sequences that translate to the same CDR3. Here the CDR3 reads CALGEGSVWGYTDKLIF. The CDR3 nucleotides are TGTGCTCTTGGGGAAGGGTCAGTTTGGGGGTACACCGATAAACTCATCTTT. The rearrangement joins TRDV1 to TRDJ1; the D gene is possibly TRDD3 (6 bases). V lost 2 bases and J 0 bases, leaving 16 bases between the germline ends. Per germline, CDR1 TSWWSYY and CDR2 QGS. This CDR3 is 17 amino acids long.